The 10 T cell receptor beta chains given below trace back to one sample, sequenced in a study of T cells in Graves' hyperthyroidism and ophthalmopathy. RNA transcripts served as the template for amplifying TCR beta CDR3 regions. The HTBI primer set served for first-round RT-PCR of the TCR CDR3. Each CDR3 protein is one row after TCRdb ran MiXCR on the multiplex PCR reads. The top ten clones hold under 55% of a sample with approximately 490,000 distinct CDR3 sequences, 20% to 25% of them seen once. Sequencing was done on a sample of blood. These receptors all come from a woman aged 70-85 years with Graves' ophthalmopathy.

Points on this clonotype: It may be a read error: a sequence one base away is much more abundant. The CDR3: CASSLSGIEAFF. The DNA of the CDR3 is TGCGCCAGCAGCTTGTCAGGGATTGAAGCTTTCTTT. V and J are TRBV5-1 and TRBJ1-1; D possibly corresponds to TRBD1 (5 bases). V was clipped by 1 base and J by 7 bases, with 8 bases between them. Germline CDR1 reads SGHRS; CDR2 reads YFSETQ. The CDR3 runs 12 residues.

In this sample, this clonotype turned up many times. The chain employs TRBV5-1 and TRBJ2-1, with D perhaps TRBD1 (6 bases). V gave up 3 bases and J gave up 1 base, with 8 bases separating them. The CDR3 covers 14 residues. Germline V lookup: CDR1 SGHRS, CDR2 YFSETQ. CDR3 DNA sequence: TGCGCCAGCAGCTGGGACACGTCCTACAATGAGCAGTTCTTC. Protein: CASSWDTSYNEQFF.

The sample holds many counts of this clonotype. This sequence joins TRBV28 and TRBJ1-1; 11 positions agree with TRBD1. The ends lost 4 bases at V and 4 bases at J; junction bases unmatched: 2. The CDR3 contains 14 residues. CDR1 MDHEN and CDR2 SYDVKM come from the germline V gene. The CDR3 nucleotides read TGTGCCAGCAGTTCCGGGACAGGGGGCACTGAAGCTTTCTTT. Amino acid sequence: CASSSGTGGTEAFF.

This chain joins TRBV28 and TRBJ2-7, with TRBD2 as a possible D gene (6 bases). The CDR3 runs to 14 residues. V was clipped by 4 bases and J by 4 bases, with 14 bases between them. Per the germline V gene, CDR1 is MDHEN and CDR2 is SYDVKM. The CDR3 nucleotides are TGTGCCAGCAGTTATGGAGGGTACTATTACGAGCAGTACTTC. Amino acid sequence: CASSYGGYYYEQYF.

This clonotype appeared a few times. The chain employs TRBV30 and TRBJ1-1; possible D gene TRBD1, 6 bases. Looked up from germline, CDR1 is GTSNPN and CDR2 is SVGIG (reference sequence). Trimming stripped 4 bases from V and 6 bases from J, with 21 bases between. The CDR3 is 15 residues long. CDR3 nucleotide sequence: TGTGCCTGGACGCCCCTGGGGGGGCCTGGGGCTGAAGCTTTCTTT. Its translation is CAWTPLGGPGAEAFF.

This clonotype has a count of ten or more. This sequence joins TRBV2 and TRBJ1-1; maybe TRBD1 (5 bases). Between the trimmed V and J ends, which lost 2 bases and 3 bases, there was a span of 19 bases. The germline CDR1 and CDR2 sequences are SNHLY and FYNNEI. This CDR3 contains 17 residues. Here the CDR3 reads CASSETNHGVGHTEAFF. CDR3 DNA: TGTGCCAGCAGTGAAACGAATCACGGGGTGGGGCACACTGAAGCTTTCTTT.

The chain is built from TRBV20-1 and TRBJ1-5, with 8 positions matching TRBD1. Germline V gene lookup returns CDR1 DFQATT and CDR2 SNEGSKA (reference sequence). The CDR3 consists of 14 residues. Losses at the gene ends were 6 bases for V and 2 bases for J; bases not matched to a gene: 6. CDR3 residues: CSATDRGGNQPQHF. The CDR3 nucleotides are TGCAGTGCCACCGACAGGGGAGGCAATCAGCCCCAGCATTTT.

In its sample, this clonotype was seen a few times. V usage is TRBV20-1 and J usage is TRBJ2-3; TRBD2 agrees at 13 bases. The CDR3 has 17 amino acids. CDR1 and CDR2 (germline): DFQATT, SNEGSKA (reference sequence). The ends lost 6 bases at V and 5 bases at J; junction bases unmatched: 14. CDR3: CSAAGRTSGSVGDTQYF. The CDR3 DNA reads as TGCAGTGCCGCCGGTCGGACTAGCGGGAGCGTGGGAGATACGCAGTATTTT.

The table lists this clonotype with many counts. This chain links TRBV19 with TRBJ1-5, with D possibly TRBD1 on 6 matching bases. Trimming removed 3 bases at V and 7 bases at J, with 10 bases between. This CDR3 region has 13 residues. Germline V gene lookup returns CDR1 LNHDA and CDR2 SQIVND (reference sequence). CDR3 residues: CASSMDRGQPQHF. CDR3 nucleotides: TGTGCCAGTAGTATGGACAGAGGGCAGCCCCAGCATTTT.

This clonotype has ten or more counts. The CDR3 sequence is CASSRTRPGREQFF. DNA of the CDR3: TGTGCCAGCAGCCGGACTCGTCCAGGTCGTGAGCAGTTCTTC. This chain uses TRBV2 with TRBJ2-1, with a tentative D call TRBD2 (5 bases). Germline CDR1 reads SNHLY; CDR2 reads FYNNEI. V lost 6 bases to trimming and J lost 9 bases, with 18 bases between them. The CDR3 is 14 amino acids.